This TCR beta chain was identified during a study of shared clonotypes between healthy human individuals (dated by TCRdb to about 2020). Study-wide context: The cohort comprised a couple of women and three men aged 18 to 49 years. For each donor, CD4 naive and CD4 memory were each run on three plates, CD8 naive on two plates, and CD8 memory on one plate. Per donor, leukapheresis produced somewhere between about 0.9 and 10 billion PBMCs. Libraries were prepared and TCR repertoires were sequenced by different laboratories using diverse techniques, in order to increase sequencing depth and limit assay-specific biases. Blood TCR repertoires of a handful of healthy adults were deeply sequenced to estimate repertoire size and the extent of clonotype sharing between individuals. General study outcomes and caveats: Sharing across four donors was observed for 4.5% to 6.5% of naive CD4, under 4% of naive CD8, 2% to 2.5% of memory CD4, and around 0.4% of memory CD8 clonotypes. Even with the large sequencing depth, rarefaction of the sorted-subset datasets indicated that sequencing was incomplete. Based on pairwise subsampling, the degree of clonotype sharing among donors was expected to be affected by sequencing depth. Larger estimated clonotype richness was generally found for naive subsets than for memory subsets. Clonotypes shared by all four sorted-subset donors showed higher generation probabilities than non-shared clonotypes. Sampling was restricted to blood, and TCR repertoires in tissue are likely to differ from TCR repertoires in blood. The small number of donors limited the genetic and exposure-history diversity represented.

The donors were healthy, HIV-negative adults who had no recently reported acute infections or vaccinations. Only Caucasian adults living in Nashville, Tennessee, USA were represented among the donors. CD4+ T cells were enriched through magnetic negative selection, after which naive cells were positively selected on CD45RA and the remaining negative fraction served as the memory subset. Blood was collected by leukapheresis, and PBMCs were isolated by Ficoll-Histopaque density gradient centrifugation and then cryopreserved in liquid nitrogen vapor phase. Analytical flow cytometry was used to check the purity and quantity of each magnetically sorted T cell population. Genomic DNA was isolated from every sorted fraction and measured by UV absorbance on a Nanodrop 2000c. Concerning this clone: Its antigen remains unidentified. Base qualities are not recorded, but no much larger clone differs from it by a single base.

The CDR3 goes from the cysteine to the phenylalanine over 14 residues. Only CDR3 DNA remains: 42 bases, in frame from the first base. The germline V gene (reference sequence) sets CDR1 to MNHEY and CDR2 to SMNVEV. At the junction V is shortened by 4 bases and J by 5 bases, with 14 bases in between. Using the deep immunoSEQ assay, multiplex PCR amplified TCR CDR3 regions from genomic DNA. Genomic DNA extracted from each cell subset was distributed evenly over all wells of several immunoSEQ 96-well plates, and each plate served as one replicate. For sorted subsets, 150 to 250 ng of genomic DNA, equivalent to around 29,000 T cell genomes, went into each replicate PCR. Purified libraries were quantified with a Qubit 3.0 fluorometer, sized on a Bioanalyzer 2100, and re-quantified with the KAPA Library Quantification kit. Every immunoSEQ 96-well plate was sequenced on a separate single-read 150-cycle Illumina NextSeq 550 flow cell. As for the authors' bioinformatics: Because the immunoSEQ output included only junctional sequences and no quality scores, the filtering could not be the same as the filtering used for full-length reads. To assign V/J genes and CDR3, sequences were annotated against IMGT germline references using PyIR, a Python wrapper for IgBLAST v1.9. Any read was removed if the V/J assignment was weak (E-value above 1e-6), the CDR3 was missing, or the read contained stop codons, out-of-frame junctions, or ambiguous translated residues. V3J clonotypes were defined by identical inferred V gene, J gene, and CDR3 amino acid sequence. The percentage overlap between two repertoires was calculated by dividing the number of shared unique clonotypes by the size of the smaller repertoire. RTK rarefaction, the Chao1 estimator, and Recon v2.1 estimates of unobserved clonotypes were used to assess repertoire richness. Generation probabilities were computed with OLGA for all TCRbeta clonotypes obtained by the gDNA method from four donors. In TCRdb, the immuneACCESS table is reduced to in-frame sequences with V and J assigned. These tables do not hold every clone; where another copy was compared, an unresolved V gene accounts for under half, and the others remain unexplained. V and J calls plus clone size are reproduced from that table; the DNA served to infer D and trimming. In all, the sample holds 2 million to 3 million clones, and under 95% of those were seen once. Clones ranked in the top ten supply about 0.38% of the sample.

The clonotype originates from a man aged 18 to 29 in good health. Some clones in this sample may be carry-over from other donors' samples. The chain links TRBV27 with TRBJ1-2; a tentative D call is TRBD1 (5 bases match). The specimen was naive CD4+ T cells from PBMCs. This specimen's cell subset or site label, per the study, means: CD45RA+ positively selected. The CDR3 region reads CASSSEGVAYGYTF. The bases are TGTGCCAGCAGTTCCGAAGGGGTCGCATATGGCTACACCTTC.